This T cell receptor beta chain was retrieved from a study of T-cell reconstitution after alpha-beta-depleted transplantation in children. Preparation of the TCRbeta library used unique molecular identifiers. TCRdb reanalysed the PCR reads using MiXCR and keeps one entry per CDR3 protein. Of some 830,000 distinct CDR3 sequences listed, under 20% are singletons. The table lists this clonotype with a few counts. Antigen: not known. The J segment lost 6 bases and the V segment lost 3 bases, leaving 2 bases of the junction unmatched. This CDR3 has 13 residues. CDR1 and CDR2 from the germline V gene are SEHNR and FQNEAQ (reference sequence). Regarding the study as a whole: By one year post-transplant, T-cell counts and diversity largely arose from T cells that were newly produced. Elevated TCRbeta diversity at day 60 was traced, in some patients, to surviving recipient T cells and thymic progenitors. Expanded clones from the graft, numbering several hundred, reportedly supplied alpha-beta T cells about two months after transplant.

The chain employs TRBV7-9 and TRBJ2-7; 10 bases are shared with TRBD1. This receptor was identified in a male patient between 5 and 17 years old who had a stem cell transplant for acute lymphoblastic leukemia, so the T cells may come from the graft donor. This sample comprised PBMCs, mostly from graft donor cells, obtained 360 days after TCRalphabeta/CD19-depleted stem cell transplant. Here the CDR3 reads CASSFGQGGEQYF. In nucleotides, the CDR3 is TGTGCCAGCAGCTTCGGACAGGGGGGCGAGCAGTACTTC.